The 18 T cell receptor beta chains presented below share a single source sample, sequenced in a study of shared clonotypes between healthy human individuals. Here immunoSEQ multiplex PCR was the method, and the copy in TCRdb shows in-frame clones only, minus some. This sample carries 520,000 or so clones, approximately 85% of them seen once, and the ten largest clones take 10% to 15%. The sequenced material came from PBMCs. Source of these receptors: a middle-aged woman in good health. Some clones in this sample may be carry-over from other donors' samples.

CDR3 in DNA: TGTGCCAGTAGTCCTAGCGGGGGCACAGATACGCAGTATTTT. Its translation: CASSPSGGTDTQYF. The chain links TRBV19 to TRBJ2-3; 9 bases are a match to TRBD2. After removal of 5 bases from V and 1 base from J, the junction contained 1 base not matched to a gene. This CDR3 is 14 amino acids long. CDR1 LNHDA and CDR2 SQIVND come from the germline V gene (reference sequence). Based on the CDR3 plus reference TRBV19 and TRBJ2-3, the full variable domain is DGGITQSPKYLFRKEGQNVTLSCEQNLNHDAMYWYRQDPGQGLRLIYYSQIVNDFQKGDIAEGYSVSREKKESFPLTVTSAQKNPTAFYLCASSPSGGTDTQYFGPGTRLTVL.

The chain combines TRBV27 with TRBJ2-7, with TRBD2 matching 9 bases. The CDR3 contains 15 residues. V shed 5 bases, J shed 2 bases, and the junction held 7 bases outside the gene matches. The germline CDR1 and CDR2 sequences are MNHEY and SMNVEV (reference sequence). CDR3 DNA: TGTGCCAGCAGTGATCCGACTAGCGGACCCTACGAGCAGTACTTC. It specifies CASSDPTSGPYEQYF.

The rearrangement links TRBV5-1 to TRBJ2-2; D is unclear. The CDR3 contains 15 residues. Germline V gene sequence: CDR1 SGHRS, CDR2 YFSETQ. Trimming cost V 2 bases and J 2 bases, with 10 bases left between them. The CDR3 loop reads CASSFSASNTGELFF. The CDR3 DNA is TGCGCCAGCAGCTTCTCAGCATCTAACACCGGGGAGCTGTTTTTT.

The V gene is TRBV29-1, the J gene TRBJ2-7, with 10 bases lining up with TRBD2. V trimming: 3 bases; J trimming: 5 bases; junction bases outside the gene matches: 7. The CDR3 contains 14 residues. CDR1 is SQVTM, CDR2 ANQGSEA, per germline. CDR3 in amino acids: CSVEKREGVDEQYF. The CDR3 region has the DNA TGCAGCGTTGAGAAGCGGGAGGGGGTAGACGAGCAGTACTTC.

In its sample, this clone was seen many times. The V gene is TRBV6-1, the J gene TRBJ2-4; 12 bases line up with TRBD2. V gave up 2 bases and J gave up 1 base; unmatched junction bases: 15. CDR3 length: 21 amino acids. CDR1 is MNHNS and CDR2 is SASEGT in the germline V gene. CDR3 in amino acids: CASSELISRLAGGGAKNIQYF. CDR3 DNA sequence: TGTGCCAGCAGTGAACTCATTTCAAGGCTAGCGGGAGGGGGGGCCAAAAACATTCAGTACTTC.

This clone was seen just once. The chain employs TRBV7-8 and TRBJ1-5; the D is unclear. Germline CDR1 is SGHVS and CDR2 is FQNEAQ. The CDR3 covers 16 residues. V lost 0 bases and J 0 bases, leaving 9 bases between the germline ends. CDR3: CASSLAGRVSNQPQHF. For the CDR3, the DNA is TGTGCCAGCAGCTTAGCGGGTAGGGTTAGCAATCAGCCCCAGCATTTT. The entire variable domain, with the rest obtained from reference TRBV7-8 and TRBJ1-5, is as follows: GAGVSQSPRYKVAKRGQDVALRCDPISGHVSLFWYQQALGQGPEFLTYFQNEAQLDKSGLPSDRFFAERPEGSVSTLKIQRTQQEDSAVYLCASSLAGRVSNQPQHFGDGTRLSIL.

In its sample, this clone was seen a few times. The chain links TRBV7-6 to TRBJ1-3, with 7 bases aligning to TRBD1. Unmatched junction bases numbered 8, after V lost 4 bases and J lost 2 bases. CDR1 is SGHVS, CDR2 FNYEAQ, per germline. CDR3 length equals 16 residues. The CDR3 DNA follows: TGTGCCAGCAGCTCATCCCGGGACAGAACTGGAAACACCATATATTTT. It is translated as CASSSSRDRTGNTIYF. The full variable domain, with the rest looked up from reference TRBV7-6 and TRBJ1-3, is GAGVSQSPRYKVTKRGQDVALRCDPISGHVSLYWYRQALGQGPEFLTYFNYEAQQDKSGLPNDRFSAERPEGSISTLTIQRTEQRDSAMYRCASSSSRDRTGNTIYFGEGSWLTVV.

V and J are TRBV5-1 and TRBJ2-7; the match to TRBD2 covers 9 bases. V was pared by 3 bases and J by 6 bases, with 7 bases of the junction left unmatched. This CDR3 region has 14 residues. Germline V gives CDR1 SGHRS, CDR2 YFSETQ. For the CDR3, the DNA is TGCGCCAGCAGCTCCACGCGGGAGGGCCGCGAGCAGTACTTC. Translating gives CASSSTREGREQYF.

The rearrangement uses TRBV28 and TRBJ2-1; the match to TRBD2 covers 11 bases. The J segment lost 7 bases and the V segment lost 8 bases, leaving 13 bases of the junction unmatched. Germline V lookup: CDR1 MDHEN, CDR2 SYDVKM. The CDR3 consists of 16 residues. CDR3 nucleotides: TGTGCCAGCCAACCGACCTATCTAGCGGGAGGAAATGAGCAGTTCTTC. It specifies CASQPTYLAGGNEQFF.

The V gene is TRBV7-2, the J gene TRBJ2-5; maybe TRBD2 (5 bases). The ends were cut back, 6 bases at V and 5 bases at J, with 13 bases in the middle. The CDR3 sequence is 13 residues long. CDR1 is SGHTA, CDR2 FQGNSA, per germline. This CDR3 reads CASSQVGAETQYF. The DNA for the CDR3 is TGTGCCAGCAGTCAGGTGGGAGCGGAGACCCAGTACTTC.

This clone occurred many times. This chain joins TRBV6-6 and TRBJ1-1, with D perhaps TRBD1 (5 bases). Trimming took off 6 bases at V and 0 bases at J, with 17 bases between the two ends. This CDR3 contains 16 residues. Germline values: CDR1 MNHNY, CDR2 SVGAGI (reference sequence). As DNA, the CDR3 is TGTGCCAGCAGGTTCACATCCCAGGGTATGAACACTGAAGCTTTCTTT. Its translation: CASRFTSQGMNTEAFF.

The rearrangement uses TRBV6-7 and TRBJ2-3, with D perhaps TRBD1 (5 bases). TRBV6-7 is assigned to the ORF class and has an uncertain function. V lost 6 bases, J lost 3 bases, and 10 bases lay in between. This CDR3 comprises 13 residues. The CDR3 DNA sequence: TGTGCCAGCAGGCTTGGGGCAACAGATACGCAGTATTTT. Translating it yields CASRLGATDTQYF.

At least ten counts were recorded for this clone. Other DNA sequences of this sample code for an identical CDR3. The V call is TRBV7-8, the J call TRBJ1-2; a possible D gene is TRBD1 (6 bases). The CDR3 is 15 residues long. V was trimmed by 1 base and J by 3 bases, leaving 12 bases between them. Germline V gene data show CDR1 as SGHVS and CDR2 as FQNEAQ. Written as DNA, the CDR3 is TGTGCCAGCAGCTTAGGAGGCAGGGGCGACTATGGCTACACCTTC. Residues: CASSLGGRGDYGYTF.

The count of this clone is one. The chain links TRBV7-2 to TRBJ2-3, with 7 positions matching TRBD1. Germline-derived CDR1 and CDR2 are SGHTA and FQGNSA. Unmatched junction bases numbered 9, after V lost 5 bases and J lost 4 bases. This CDR3 spans 15 amino acids. CDR3 protein: CASSLDRANADTQYF. CDR3 nucleotides: TGTGCCAGCAGCCTCGACAGGGCAAATGCAGATACGCAGTATTTT. Full variable domain (rest looked up from reference TRBV7-2 and TRBJ2-3): GAGVSQSPSNKVTEKGKDVELRCDPISGHTALYWYRQSLGQGLEFLIYFQGNSAPDKSGLPSDRFSAERTGGSVSTLTIQRTQQEDSAVYLCASSLDRANADTQYFGPGTRLTVL.

The chain uses TRBV28 and TRBJ1-1; D is perhaps TRBD1 (5 bases). Germline V lookup: CDR1 MDHEN, CDR2 SYDVKM. The CDR3 spans 15 residues. V was clipped by 6 bases and J by 1 base, with 15 bases between them. CDR3 amino acids: CASRETANPNTEAFF. The CDR3 DNA sequence: TGTGCCAGCAGGGAGACAGCGAACCCGAACACTGAAGCTTTCTTT.

This clone was seen a handful of times. V usage is TRBV5-6 and J usage is TRBJ2-7; 8 nucleotides line up with TRBD1. The CDR3 contains 12 residues. The V gene end was trimmed by 0 bases and the J gene end by 13 bases; junction bases not matched to a gene: 6. From germline, CDR1 is SGHDT and CDR2 YYEEEE. Written as DNA, the CDR3 is TGTGCCAGCAGCTTGGGGACAGGGAAACACTACTTC. Translation: CASSLGTGKHYF. The complete variable domain, with remaining parts taken from reference TRBV5-6 and TRBJ2-7, reads DAGVTQSPTHLIKTRGQQVTLRCSPKSGHDTVSWYQQALGQGPQFIFQYYEEEERQRGNFPDRFSGHQFPNYSSELNVNALLLGDSALYLCASSLGTGKHYFGPGTRLTVT.

V is TRBV28 and J is TRBJ2-1; TRBD2 matches at 13 bases. The CDR3 contains 16 residues. J gave up 4 bases and V 2 bases, and 2 bases lay outside the gene matches. Germline lookup yields CDR1 MDHEN and CDR2 SYDVKM. The CDR3 sequence: CASSLQLAGGYNEQFF. The CDR3 DNA reads TGTGCCAGCAGTTTACAACTAGCGGGAGGGTACAATGAGCAGTTCTTC.

The V call is TRBV25-1, the J call TRBJ1-2; D gene uncertain. Trimming cost V 3 bases and J 3 bases, with 2 bases left between them. The CDR3 runs 11 residues. In germline, CDR1 is MGHDK, CDR2 SYGVNS. The CDR3, as DNA: TGTGCCAGCAGTGACTACTATGGCTACACCTTC. Encoded protein: CASSDYYGYTF.